These T cell receptor beta chains were read from a single sample in a study of shared clonotypes between healthy human individuals. Produced via immunoSEQ multiplex PCR; TCRdb's table is partial and in-frame only. The data show roughly 2.1 million clones, about 92% seen once. The specimen sequenced was naive CD8+ T cells from PBMCs. Receptors originate from a man between 18 and 35 years old in good health. Some clones in this sample may be carry-over from other donors' samples. The CDR3 runs from the conserved cysteine through the conserved F or W. Each record gives: J gene, V gene, D gene, clone size, CDR3 DNA, CDR3 protein. D genes are given only for firm matches. Only some rows state a clone size, as once, few, many or a class for expanded clones.

J gene: TRBJ2-3; V gene: TRBV27; D gene: -; clone size: once; CDR3 DNA: TGTGCCAGCAGTCCCCACATTCGGACTGTCGTGACGGATACGCAGTATTTT; CDR3 protein: CASSPHIRTVVTDTQYF
J gene: TRBJ2-1; V gene: TRBV7-9; D gene: -; clone size: -; CDR3 DNA: TGTGCCAGCAGGCCTAGCGCGGAAAGCTCCTACAATGAGCAGTTCTTC; CDR3 protein: CASRPSAESSYNEQFF
J gene: TRBJ2-7; V gene: TRBV27; D gene: -; clone size: -; CDR3 DNA: TGTGCCAGCAGTCTGTATCCCACAGGGCCTTTCAACGAGCAGTACTTC; CDR3 protein: CASSLYPTGPFNEQYF
J gene: TRBJ1-2; V gene: TRBV2; D gene: -; clone size: -; CDR3 DNA: TGTGCCAGCAGTCCGCTATCAGGTGATCGGGTCTATGGCTACACCTTC; CDR3 protein: CASSPLSGDRVYGYTF
J gene: TRBJ2-6; V gene: TRBV6-6; D gene: -; clone size: -; CDR3 DNA: TGTGCCAGTGACGCCAACCGGGGGGCCAACGTCCTGACTTTC; CDR3 protein: CASDANRGANVLTF
J gene: TRBJ2-1; V gene: TRBV27; D gene: -; clone size: -; CDR3 DNA: TGTGCCAGCAGGCAAGGTCCCCTTGTGTGGTTCTTC; CDR3 protein: CASRQGPLVWFF
J gene: TRBJ1-3; V gene: TRBV29-1; D gene: -; clone size: -; CDR3 DNA: TGCAGCGTTGTTGGAGCTGGAAACACCATATATTTT; CDR3 protein: CSVVGAGNTIYF
J gene: TRBJ1-5; V gene: TRBV7-6; D gene: -; clone size: -; CDR3 DNA: TGTGCCAGCAGTCAGGGACTCTATAGCAATCAGCCCCAGCATTTT; CDR3 protein: CASSQGLYSNQPQHF
J gene: TRBJ2-1; V gene: TRBV11-2; D gene: TRBD2; clone size: -; CDR3 DNA: TGTGCCAGCAGCTTATCCACTAGCGGGAGGGTCAATGAGCAGTTCTTC; CDR3 protein: CASSLSTSGRVNEQFF
J gene: TRBJ1-3; V gene: TRBV4-2; D gene: -; clone size: -; CDR3 DNA: TGTGCCAGCAGCCAACAACAGGCCCTCTCTGGAAACACCATATATTTT; CDR3 protein: CASSQQQALSGNTIYF
J gene: TRBJ1-1; V gene: TRBV19; D gene: -; clone size: -; CDR3 DNA: TGTGCCAGTAGTATTTTAGGGGCCACTGAAGCTTTCTTT; CDR3 protein: CASSILGATEAFF
J gene: TRBJ2-3; V gene: TRBV11-1; D gene: -; clone size: -; CDR3 DNA: TGTGCCAGCACCCCCCTGGGAAGTACAGATACGCAGTATTTT; CDR3 protein: CASTPLGSTDTQYF
J gene: TRBJ2-2; V gene: TRBV27; D gene: -; clone size: -; CDR3 DNA: TGTGCCAGCACCACGGAGGGCGGGGAGCTGTTTTTT; CDR3 protein: CASTTEGGELFF
J gene: TRBJ2-7; V gene: TRBV7-6; D gene: -; clone size: -; CDR3 DNA: TGTGCCAGCAGCTTAGGTCAGGGTCGTTACGAGCAGTACTTC; CDR3 protein: CASSLGQGRYEQYF
J gene: TRBJ2-7; V gene: TRBV5-1; D gene: TRBD1; clone size: -; CDR3 DNA: TGCGCCAGCAGCCCTACCCCCGGGACAGGGATATACGAGCAGTACTTC; CDR3 protein: CASSPTPGTGIYEQYF